The clone carrying this T cell receptor (beta chain) was counted between two and nine times. Antigen specificity is unknown. The entry originates in a study of cytomegalovirus exposure and HLA in healthy donors. About the research overall: Previous work identified 120 million or so unique TCR beta sequences from 150 million to 200 million T cells. Findings of the study overall: Later on, an analysis found that several of the most significant clusters appeared to be linked to common viral pathogens, which included parvovirus B19. Using a false discovery rate of 0.05, a later analysis showed that 15,000 to 20,000 TCR beta sequences were associated with HLA alleles.

Germline CDR1 is SNHLY and CDR2 is FYNNEI. The V gene end was trimmed by 6 bases and the J gene end by 6 bases; junction bases not matched to a gene: 5. The CDR3 spans 13 residues. 60 Vbeta and 13 Jbeta primers were used in PCR. Libraries were prepared by immunoSEQ multiplex PCR; TCRdb keeps only in-frame clonotypes and omits some of them. The sample shows about 190,000 clones, almost 75% of them seen only once. The donors were healthy bone marrow donors. The chain carries TRBV2 and TRBJ1-5, with 7 bases matching TRBD1. The TCR originated in a young woman in good health and CMV-seropositive. The specimen sequenced was PBMCs. In nucleotides, the CDR3 is TGTGCCAGCAGGGAGGGGACAGCTCAGCCCCAGCATTTT. It translates to CASREGTAQPQHF.